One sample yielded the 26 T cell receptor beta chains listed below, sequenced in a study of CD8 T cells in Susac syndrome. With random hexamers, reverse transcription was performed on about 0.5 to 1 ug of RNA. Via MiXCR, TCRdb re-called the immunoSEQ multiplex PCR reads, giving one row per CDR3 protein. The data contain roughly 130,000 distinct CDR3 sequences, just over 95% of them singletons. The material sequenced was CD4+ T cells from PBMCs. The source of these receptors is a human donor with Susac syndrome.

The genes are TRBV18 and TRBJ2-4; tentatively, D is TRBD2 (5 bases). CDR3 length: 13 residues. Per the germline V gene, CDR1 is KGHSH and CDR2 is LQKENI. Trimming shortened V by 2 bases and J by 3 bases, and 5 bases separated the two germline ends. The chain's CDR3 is CASSPSGKNIQYF. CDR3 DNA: TGTGCCAGCTCACCAAGCGGCAAAAACATTCAGTACTTC.

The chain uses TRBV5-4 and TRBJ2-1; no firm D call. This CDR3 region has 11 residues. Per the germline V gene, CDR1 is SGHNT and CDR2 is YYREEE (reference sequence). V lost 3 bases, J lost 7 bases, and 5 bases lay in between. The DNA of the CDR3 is TGTGCCAGCAGCTCGCCGAATGAGCAGTTCTTC. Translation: CASSSPNEQFF.

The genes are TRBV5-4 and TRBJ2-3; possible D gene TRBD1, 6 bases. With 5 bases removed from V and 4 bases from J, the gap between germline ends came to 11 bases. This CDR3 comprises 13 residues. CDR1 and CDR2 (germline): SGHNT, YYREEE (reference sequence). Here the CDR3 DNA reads TGTGCCAGCAGGTTAGAGGGGGCAGATACGCAGTATTTT. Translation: CASRLEGADTQYF.

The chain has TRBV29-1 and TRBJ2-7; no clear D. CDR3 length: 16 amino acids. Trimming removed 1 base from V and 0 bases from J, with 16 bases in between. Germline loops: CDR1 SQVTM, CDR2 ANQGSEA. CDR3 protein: CSVEVMAGLLSYEQYF. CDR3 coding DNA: TGCAGCGTTGAAGTGATGGCAGGCCTCCTCTCCTACGAGCAGTACTTC.

The CDR3 DNA reads TGCAGTGCTAGAGAGAGCGGAGTGAACACTGAAGCTTTCTTT. This gives the protein CSARESGVNTEAFF. This chain links TRBV20-1 with TRBJ1-1; D is unresolved. V lost 0 bases to trimming and J lost 0 bases, with 8 bases between them. Germline V gene sequence: CDR1 DFQATT, CDR2 SNEGSKA (reference sequence). The CDR3 consists of 14 residues.

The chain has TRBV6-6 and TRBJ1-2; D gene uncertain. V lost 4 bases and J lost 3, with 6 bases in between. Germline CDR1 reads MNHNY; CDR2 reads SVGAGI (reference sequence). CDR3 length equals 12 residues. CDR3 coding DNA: TGTGCCAGCAGTTTTACAGACTATGGCTACACCTTC. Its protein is CASSFTDYGYTF.

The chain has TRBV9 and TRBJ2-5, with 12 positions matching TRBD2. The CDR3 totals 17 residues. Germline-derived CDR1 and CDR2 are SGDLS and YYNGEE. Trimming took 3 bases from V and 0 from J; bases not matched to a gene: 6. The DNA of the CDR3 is TGTGCCAGCAGCGGCTGGACTAGCGGGGAGTACCAAGAGACCCAGTACTTC. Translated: CASSGWTSGEYQETQYF.

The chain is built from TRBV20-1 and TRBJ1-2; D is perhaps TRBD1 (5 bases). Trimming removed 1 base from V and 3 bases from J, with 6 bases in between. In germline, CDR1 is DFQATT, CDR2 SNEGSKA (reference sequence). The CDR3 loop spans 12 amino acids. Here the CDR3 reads CSARGGDYGYTF. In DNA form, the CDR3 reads TGCAGTGCTAGAGGGGGGGACTATGGCTACACCTTC.

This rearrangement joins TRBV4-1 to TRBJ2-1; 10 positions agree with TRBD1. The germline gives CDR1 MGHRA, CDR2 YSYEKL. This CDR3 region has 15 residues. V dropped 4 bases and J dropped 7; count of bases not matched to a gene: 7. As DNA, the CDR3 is TGCGCCAGCAGCCTACGACAGGGGGCAGGGAATGAGCAGTTCTTC. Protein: CASSLRQGAGNEQFF.

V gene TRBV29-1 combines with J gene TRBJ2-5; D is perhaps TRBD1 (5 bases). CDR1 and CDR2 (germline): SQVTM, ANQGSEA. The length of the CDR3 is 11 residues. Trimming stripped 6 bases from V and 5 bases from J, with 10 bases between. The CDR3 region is CSVGPGETQYF. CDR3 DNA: TGCAGCGTAGGGCCAGGGGAGACCCAGTACTTC.

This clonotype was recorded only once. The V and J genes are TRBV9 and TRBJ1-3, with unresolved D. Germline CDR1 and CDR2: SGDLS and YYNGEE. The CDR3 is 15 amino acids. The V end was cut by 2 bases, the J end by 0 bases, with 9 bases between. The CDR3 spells CASSVDGYSGNTIYF. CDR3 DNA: TGTGCCAGCAGCGTCGACGGATACTCTGGAAACACCATATATTTT.

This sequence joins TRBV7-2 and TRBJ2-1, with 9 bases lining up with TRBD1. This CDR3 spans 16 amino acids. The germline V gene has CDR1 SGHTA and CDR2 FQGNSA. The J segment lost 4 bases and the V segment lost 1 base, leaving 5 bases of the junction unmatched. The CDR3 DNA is TGTGCCAGCAGCTTAGGGGGACAGGGTCGGTACAATGAGCAGTTCTTC. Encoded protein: CASSLGGQGRYNEQFF. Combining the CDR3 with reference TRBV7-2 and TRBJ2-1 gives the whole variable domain GAGVSQSPSNKVTEKGKDVELRCDPISGHTALYWYRQSLGQGLEFLIYFQGNSAPDKSGLPSDRFSAERTGGSVSTLTIQRTQQEDSAVYLCASSLGGQGRYNEQFFGPGTRLTVL.

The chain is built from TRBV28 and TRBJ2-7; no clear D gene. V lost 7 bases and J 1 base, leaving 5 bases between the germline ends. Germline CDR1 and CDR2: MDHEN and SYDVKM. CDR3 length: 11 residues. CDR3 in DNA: TGTGCCAGCAACCTATCCTACGAGCAGTACTTC. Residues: CASNLSYEQYF. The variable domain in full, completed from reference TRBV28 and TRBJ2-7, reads DVKVTQSSRYLVKRTGEKVFLECVQDMDHENMFWYRQDPGLGLRLIYFSYDVKMKEKGDIPEGYSVSREKKERFSLILESASTNQTSMYLCASNLSYEQYFGPGTRLTVT.

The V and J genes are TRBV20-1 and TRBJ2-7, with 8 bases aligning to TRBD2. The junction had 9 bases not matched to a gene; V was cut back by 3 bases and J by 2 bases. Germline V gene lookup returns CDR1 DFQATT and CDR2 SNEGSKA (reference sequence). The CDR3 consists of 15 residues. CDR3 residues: CSASGRALGPYEQYF. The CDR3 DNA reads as TGCAGTGCTAGCGGGAGGGCCTTAGGGCCCTACGAGCAGTACTTC.

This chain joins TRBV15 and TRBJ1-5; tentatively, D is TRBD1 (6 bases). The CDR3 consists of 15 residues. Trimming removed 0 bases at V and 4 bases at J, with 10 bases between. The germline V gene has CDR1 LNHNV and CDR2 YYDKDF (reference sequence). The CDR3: CATSRDPGANQPQHF. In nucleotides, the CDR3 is TGTGCCACCAGCAGAGATCCGGGGGCAAATCAGCCCCAGCATTTT.

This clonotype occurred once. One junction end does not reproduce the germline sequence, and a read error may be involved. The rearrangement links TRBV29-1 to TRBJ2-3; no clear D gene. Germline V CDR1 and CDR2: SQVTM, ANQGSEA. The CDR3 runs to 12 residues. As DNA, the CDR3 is TGCAGCGTCGAAGGCATCACAGATACGCAGTATTTT. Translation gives CSVEGITDTQYF.

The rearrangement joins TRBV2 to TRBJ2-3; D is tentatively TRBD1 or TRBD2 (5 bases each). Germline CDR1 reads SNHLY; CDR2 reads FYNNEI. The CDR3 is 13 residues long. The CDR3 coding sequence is TGTGCTGGGACCAGCGGAGACCCTAATACGCAGTATTTT. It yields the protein CAGTSGDPNTQYF. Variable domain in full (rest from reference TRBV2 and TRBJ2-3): EPEVTQTPSHQVTQMGQEVILRCVPISNHLYFYWYRQILGQKVEFLVSFYNNEISEKSEIFDDQFSVERPDGSNFTLKIRSTKLEDSAMYFCAGTSGDPNTQYFGPGTRLTVL.

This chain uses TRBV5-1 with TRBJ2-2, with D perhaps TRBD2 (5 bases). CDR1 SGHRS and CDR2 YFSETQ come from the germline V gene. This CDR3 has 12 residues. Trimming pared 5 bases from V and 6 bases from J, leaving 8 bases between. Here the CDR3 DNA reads TGCGCCAGCAGGGGAGAGGCCGGGGAGCTGTTTTTT. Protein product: CASRGEAGELFF.

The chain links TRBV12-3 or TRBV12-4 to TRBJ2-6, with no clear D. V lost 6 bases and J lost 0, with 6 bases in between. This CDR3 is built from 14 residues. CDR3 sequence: CASRQNSGANVLTF. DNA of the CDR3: TGTGCCAGCAGACAGAACTCTGGGGCCAACGTCCTGACTTTC.

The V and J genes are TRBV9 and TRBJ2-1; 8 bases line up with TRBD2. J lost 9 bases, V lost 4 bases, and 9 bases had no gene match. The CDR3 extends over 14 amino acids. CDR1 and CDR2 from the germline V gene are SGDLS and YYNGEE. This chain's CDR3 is CASSTPGLVGEQFF. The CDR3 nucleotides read TGTGCCAGCAGCACACCGGGACTAGTCGGTGAGCAGTTCTTC.

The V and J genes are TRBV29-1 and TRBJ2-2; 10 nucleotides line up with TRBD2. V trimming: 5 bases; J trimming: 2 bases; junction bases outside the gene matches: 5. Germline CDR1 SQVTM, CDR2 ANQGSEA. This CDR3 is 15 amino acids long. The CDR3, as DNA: TGCAGCGTTAAAAGGACTAGCGGAAACACCGGGGAGCTGTTTTTT. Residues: CSVKRTSGNTGELFF.

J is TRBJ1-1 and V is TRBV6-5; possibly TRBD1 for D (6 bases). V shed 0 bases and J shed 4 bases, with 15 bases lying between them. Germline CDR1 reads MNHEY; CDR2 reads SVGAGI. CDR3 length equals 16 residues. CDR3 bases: TGTGCCAGCAGTTACTCGGGAAGGGGGAGAGGCACTGAAGCTTTCTTT. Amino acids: CASSYSGRGRGTEAFF.

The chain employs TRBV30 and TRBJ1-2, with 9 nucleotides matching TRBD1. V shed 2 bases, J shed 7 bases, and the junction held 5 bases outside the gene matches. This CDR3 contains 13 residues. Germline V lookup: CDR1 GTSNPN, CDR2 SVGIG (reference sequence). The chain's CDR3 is CAWSQGQGRGYTF. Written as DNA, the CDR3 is TGTGCCTGGAGTCAGGGACAGGGCCGTGGCTACACCTTC.

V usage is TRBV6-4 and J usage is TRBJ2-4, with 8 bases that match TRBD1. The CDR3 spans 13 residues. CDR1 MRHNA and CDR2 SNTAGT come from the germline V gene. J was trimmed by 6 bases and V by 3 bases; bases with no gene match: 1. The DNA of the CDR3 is TGTGCCAGCAGTGAAACAGGGGGAAACATTCAGTACTTC. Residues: CASSETGGNIQYF.

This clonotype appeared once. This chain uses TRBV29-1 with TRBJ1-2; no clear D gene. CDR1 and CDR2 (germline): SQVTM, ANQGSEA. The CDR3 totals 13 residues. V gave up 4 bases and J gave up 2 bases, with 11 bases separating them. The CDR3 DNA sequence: TGCAGCGTTGTGGCAGCCTTCAACTATGGCTACACCTTC. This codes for CSVVAAFNYGYTF.

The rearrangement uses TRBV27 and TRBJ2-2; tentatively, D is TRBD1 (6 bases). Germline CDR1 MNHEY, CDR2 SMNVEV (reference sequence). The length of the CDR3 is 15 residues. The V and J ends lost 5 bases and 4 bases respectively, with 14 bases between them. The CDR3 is CASSLTSGVTGELFF. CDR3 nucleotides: TGTGCCAGCAGTCTCACCTCAGGGGTCACCGGGGAGCTGTTTTTT.